This T cell receptor beta chain is drawn from a study of cytotoxic CD8 clonotypes in ibrutinib-treated CLL. Notes on the study in general: Private clonotypes, not public ones, expanded at ibrutinib response. Baseline clonality exceeded age-matched healthy donors and tracked circulating CD8+ T-cell counts.

Profiled with immunoSEQ multiplex PCR; TCRdb holds only in-frame clones, not every one. The table has roughly 150,000 clones, roughly four fifths seen once. On this clone itself: Its specificity is unknown.

The CDR3 covers 16 residues. V dropped 7 bases and J dropped 3; count of bases not matched to a gene: 10. Germline CDR1 and CDR2: MDHEN and SYDVKM. This receptor was obtained from a human donor with chronic lymphocytic leukemia. This chain uses TRBV28 with TRBJ1-5; 9 bases map to TRBD1. The specimen was PBMCs, collected after 24 months of ibrutinib treatment. The CDR3 DNA follows: TGTGCCAGCACGACCGGGACAGGGTTTGCCAATCAGCCCCAGCATTTT. Protein product: CASTTGTGFANQPQHF.